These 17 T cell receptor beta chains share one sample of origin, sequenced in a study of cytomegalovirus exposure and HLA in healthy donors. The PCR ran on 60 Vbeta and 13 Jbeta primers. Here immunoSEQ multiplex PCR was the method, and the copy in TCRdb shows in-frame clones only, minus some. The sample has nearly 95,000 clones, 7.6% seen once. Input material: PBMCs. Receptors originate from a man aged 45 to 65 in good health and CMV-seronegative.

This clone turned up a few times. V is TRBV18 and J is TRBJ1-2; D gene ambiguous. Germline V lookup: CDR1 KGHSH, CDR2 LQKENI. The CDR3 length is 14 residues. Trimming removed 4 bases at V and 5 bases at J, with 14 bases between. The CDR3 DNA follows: TGTGCCAGCTCACGGAAGGACTTTCTTTATGGCTACACCTTC. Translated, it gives CASSRKDFLYGYTF.

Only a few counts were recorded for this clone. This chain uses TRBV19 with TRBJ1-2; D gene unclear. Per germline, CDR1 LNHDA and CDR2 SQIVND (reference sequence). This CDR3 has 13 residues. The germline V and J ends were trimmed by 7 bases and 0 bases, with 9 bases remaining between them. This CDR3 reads CASKQRTNYGYTF. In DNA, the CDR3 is TGTGCCAGTAAACAACGAACTAACTATGGCTACACCTTC.

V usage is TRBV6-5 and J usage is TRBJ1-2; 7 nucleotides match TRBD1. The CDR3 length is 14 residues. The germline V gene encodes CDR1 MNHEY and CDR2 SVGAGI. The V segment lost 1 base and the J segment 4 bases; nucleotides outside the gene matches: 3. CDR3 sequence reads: CASSYWPGGYGYTF. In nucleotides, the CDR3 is TGTGCCAGCAGTTACTGGCCAGGGGGCTATGGCTACACCTTC.

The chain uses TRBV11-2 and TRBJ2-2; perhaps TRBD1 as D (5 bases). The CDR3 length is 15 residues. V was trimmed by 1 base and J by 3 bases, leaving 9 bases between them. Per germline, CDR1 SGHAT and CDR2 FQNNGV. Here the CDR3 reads CASSLGNRYTGELFF. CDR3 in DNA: TGTGCCAGCAGCTTAGGGAACAGGTACACCGGGGAGCTGTTTTTT. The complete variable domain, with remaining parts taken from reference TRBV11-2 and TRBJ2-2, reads EAGVAQSPRYKIIEKRQSVAFWCNPISGHATLYWYQQILGQGPKLLIQFQNNGVVDDSQLPKDRFSAERLKGVDSTLKIQPAKLEDSAVYLCASSLGNRYTGELFFGEGSRLTVL.

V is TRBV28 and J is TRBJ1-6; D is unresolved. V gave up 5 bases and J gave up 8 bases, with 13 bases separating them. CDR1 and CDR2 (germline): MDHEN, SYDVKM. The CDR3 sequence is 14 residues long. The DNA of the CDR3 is TGTGCCAGCAGTCCCCGAGGATTCTATTCACCCCTCCACTTT. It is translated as CASSPRGFYSPLHF.

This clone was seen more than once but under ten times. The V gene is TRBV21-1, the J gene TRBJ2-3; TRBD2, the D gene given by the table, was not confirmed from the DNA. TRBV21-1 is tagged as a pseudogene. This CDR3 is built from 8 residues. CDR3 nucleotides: TGTGCCAGCAGCGTTTCTCGGTTT. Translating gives CASSVSRF.

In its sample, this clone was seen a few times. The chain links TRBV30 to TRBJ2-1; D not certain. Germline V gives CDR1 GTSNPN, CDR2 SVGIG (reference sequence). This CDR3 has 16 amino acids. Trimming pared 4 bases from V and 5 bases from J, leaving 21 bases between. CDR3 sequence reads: CAWTSDWLIGHNEQFF. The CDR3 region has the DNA TGTGCCTGGACTAGTGATTGGCTAATAGGCCACAATGAGCAGTTCTTC.

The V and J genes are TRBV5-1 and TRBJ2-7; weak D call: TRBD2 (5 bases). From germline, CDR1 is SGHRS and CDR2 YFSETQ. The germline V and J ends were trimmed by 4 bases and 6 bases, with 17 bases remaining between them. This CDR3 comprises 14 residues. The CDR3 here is CASSPARAAREQYF. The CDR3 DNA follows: TGCGCCAGCAGCCCCGCGCGAGCGGCCCGCGAGCAGTACTTC. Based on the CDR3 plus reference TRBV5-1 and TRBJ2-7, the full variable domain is KAGVTQTPRYLIKTRGQQVTLSCSPISGHRSVSWYQQTPGQGLQFLFEYFSETQRNKGNFPGRFSGRQFSNSRSEMNVSTLELGDSALYLCASSPARAAREQYFGPGTRLTVT.

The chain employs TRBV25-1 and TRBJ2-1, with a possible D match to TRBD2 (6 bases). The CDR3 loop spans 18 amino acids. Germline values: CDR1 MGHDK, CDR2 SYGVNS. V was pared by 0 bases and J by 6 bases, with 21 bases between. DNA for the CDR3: TGTGCCAGCAGTGAATATATGGGGAGGAAACGCGAGAGCAATGAGCAGTTCTTC. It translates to CASSEYMGRKRESNEQFF.

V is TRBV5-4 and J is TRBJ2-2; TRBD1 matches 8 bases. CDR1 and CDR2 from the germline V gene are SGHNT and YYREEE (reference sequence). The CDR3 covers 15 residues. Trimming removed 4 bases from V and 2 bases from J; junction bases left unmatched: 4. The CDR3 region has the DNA TGTGCCAGCAGCGCGGACAGGGCCAACACCGGGGAGCTGTTTTTT. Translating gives CASSADRANTGELFF.

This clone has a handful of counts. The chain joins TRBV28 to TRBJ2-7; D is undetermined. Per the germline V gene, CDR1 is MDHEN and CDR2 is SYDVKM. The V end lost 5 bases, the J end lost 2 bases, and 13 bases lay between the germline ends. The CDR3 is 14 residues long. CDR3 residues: CASSPQLPPYEQYF. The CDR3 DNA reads TGTGCCAGCAGTCCTCAACTACCCCCCTACGAGCAGTACTTC.

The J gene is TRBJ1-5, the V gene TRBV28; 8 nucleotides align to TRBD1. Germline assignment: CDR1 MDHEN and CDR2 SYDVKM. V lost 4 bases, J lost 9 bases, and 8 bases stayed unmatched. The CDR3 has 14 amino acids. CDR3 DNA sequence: TGTGCCAGCAGTTCCGACAGGGGCCTAAGGCCCCAGCATTTT. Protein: CASSSDRGLRPQHF. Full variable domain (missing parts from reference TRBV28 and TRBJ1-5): DVKVTQSSRYLVKRTGEKVFLECVQDMDHENMFWYRQDPGLGLRLIYFSYDVKMKEKGDIPEGYSVSREKKERFSLILESASTNQTSMYLCASSSDRGLRPQHFGDGTRLSIL.

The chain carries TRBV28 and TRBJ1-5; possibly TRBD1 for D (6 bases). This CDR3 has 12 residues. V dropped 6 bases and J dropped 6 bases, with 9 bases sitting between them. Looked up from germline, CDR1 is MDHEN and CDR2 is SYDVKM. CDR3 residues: CASRGGAQPQHF. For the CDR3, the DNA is TGTGCCAGCAGGGGGGGGGCTCAGCCCCAGCATTTT.

Here the CDR3 reads CASSLRNGLARYNEQFF. In DNA, the CDR3 is TGTGCCAGCAGCTTGAGGAATGGACTAGCGCGATACAATGAGCAGTTCTTC. V and J are TRBV5-8 and TRBJ2-1, with 9 positions matching TRBD2. There are 17 residues in the CDR3. Germline-derived CDR1 and CDR2 are SGHTS and YDEGEE. The trim removed 1 base at V and 4 bases at J, leaving 9 bases unmatched.

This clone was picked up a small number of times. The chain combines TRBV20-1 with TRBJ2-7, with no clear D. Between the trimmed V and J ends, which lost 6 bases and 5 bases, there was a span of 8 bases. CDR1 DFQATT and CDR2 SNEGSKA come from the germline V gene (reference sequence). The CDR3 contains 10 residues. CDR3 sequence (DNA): TGCAGTGCAGCTCGCGACGAGCAGTACTTC. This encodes CSAARDEQYF.

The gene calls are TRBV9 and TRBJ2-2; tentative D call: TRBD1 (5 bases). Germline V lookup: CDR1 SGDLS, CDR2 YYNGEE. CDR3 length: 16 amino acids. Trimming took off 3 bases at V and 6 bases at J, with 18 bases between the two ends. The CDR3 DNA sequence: TGTGCCAGCAGCGCCCGGCAGGGTATTTCTCCCGGGGAGCTGTTTTTT. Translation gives CASSARQGISPGELFF.

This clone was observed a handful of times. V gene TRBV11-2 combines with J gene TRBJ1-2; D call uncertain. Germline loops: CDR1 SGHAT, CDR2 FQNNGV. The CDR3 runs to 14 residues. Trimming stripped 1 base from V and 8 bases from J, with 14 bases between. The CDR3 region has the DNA TGTGCCAGCAGCTTAGCGGTCGGAGCGGGAGGCTACACCTTC. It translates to CASSLAVGAGGYTF.